This T cell receptor beta chain was profiled in a study of post-analysis software for immune sequencing data. Study-wide context: Some patients lacked subtype; others had relapsing-remitting, secondary progressive or progressive-relapsing disease. Points from the study as a whole: For normalized Chao1 diversity, multiple sclerosis patients scored significantly lower than controls did. In patients, about 5 TRBV segments were more frequent than in controls, with TRBV5-6, TRBV5-1 and TRBV20-1 among them.

The length of the CDR3 is 15 residues. The germline CDR1 and CDR2 sequences are ENHRY and SYGVKD. V dropped 2 bases and J dropped 0; count of bases not matched to a gene: 3. Presence of unique molecular identifiers characterized the TCR beta cDNA libraries. Each sample of roughly 0.9 to 10 million input T cells yielded around 500,000 cDNA molecules, so each molecule approximated one T cell. Each CDR3 protein is one row after TCRdb ran MiXCR on the PCR reads. The profile shows roughly 180,000 distinct CDR3 sequences, about 30% of them singletons. This clonotype came up many times. What it recognizes is unknown.

The sequenced sample consisted of blood. The rearrangement uses TRBV10-3 and TRBJ1-2; 7 bases are shared with TRBD1. The source of this sequence is a girl aged 10-17 years with multiple sclerosis. Here the CDR3 DNA reads TGTGCCATCAGTGAGACAGGGGCAACTAACTATGGCTACACCTTC. This codes for CAISETGATNYGYTF.